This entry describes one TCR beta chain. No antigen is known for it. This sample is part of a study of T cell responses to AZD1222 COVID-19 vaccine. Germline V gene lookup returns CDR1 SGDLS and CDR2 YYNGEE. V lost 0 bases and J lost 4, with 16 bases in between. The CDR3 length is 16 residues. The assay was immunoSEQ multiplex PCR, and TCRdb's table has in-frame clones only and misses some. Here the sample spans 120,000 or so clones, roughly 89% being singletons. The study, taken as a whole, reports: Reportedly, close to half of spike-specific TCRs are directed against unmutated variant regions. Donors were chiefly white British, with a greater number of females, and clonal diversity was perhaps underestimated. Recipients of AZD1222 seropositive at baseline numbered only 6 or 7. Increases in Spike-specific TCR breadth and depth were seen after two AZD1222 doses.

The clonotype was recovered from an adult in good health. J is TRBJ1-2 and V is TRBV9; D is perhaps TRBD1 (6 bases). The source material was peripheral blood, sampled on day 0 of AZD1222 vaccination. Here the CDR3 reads CASSVAEGGLGYGYTF. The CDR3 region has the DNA TGTGCCAGCAGCGTAGCTGAGGGGGGACTGGGCTATGGCTACACCTTC.